The present T cell receptor (beta chain) was sequenced within a study of T cell responses to AZD1222 COVID-19 vaccine. Study-wide results and limits: Seropositive status at baseline applied to only six AZD1222 recipients. Of spike-specific TCRs, nearly half reportedly target regions left unmutated in variants. Vaccine-related CD4 TCRs covered spike, predominating at 160-218 and 743-854.

Libraries were prepared by immunoSEQ multiplex PCR; TCRdb keeps only in-frame clonotypes and omits some of them. The repertoire includes over 100,000 clones, about 80% of them detected once, and about 9% sits in the top ten. V was trimmed by 2 bases and J by 0 bases, leaving 8 bases between them. Germline values: CDR1 SGHRS, CDR2 YFSETQ. This CDR3 spans 14 amino acids. For this clone: The antigen remains unidentified.

This TCR derives from an adult in good health. The sample in question was peripheral blood, obtained on day 0 of AZD1222 vaccination. The J gene is TRBJ1-2, the V gene TRBV5-1, with D maybe TRBD1 (5 bases). The CDR3 coding sequence is TGCGCCAGCAGCTTACAGGAATCTAACTATGGCTACACCTTC. As protein: CASSLQESNYGYTF.